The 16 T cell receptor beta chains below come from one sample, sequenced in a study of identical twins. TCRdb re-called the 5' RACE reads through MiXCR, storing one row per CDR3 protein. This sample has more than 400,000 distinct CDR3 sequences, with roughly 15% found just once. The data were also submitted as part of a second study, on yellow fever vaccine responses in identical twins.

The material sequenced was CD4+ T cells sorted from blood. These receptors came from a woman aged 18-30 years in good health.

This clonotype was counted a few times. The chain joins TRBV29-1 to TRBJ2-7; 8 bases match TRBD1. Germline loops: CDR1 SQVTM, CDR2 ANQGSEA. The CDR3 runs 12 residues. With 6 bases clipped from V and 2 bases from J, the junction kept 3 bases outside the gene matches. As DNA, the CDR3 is TGCAGCGTCGTACAGGGGGCCTACGAGCAGTACTTC. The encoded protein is CSVVQGAYEQYF.

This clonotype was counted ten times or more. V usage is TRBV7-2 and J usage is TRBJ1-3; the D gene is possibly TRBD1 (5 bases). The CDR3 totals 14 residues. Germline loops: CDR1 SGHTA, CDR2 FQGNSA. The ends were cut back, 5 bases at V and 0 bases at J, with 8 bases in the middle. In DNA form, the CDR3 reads TGTGCCAGCAGCCCCGGGGCCTCTGGAAACACCATATATTTT. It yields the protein CASSPGASGNTIYF.

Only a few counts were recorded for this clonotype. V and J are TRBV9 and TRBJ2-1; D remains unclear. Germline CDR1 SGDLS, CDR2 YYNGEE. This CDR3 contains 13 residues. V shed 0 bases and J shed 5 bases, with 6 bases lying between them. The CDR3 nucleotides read TGTGCCAGCAGCGTAGGGCCAAACAATGAGCAGTTCTTC. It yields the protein CASSVGPNNEQFF.

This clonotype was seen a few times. DNA of the CDR3: TGTGCCATCAGTGACGGGGAGGGGGCCTACAATGAGCAGTTCTTC. This codes for CAISDGEGAYNEQFF. V gene TRBV10-3 combines with J gene TRBJ2-1; tentative D call: TRBD2 (7 bases). Germline assignment: CDR1 ENHRY and CDR2 SYGVKD. The CDR3 totals 15 residues. Trimming left V 3 bases short and J 2 bases short, with 11 bases between.

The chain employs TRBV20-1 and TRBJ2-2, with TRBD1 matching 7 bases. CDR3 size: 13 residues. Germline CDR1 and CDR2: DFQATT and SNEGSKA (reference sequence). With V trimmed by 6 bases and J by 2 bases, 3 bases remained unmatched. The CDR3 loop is CSARGPNTGELFF. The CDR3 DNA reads TGCAGTGCAAGGGGGCCTAACACCGGGGAGCTGTTTTTT.

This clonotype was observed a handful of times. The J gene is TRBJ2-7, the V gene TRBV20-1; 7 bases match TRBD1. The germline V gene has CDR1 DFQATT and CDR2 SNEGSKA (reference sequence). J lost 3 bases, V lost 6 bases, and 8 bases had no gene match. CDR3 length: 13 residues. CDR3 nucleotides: TGCAGTGCAAAAGACAGGGTTCTCTACGAGCAGTACTTC. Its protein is CSAKDRVLYEQYF.

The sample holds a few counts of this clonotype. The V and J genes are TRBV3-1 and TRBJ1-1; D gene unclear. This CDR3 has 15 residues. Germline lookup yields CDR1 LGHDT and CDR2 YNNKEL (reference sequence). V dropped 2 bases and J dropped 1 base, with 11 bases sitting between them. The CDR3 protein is CASSQSRTGNTEAFF. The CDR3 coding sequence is TGTGCCAGCAGCCAATCCAGGACGGGGAACACTGAAGCTTTCTTT.

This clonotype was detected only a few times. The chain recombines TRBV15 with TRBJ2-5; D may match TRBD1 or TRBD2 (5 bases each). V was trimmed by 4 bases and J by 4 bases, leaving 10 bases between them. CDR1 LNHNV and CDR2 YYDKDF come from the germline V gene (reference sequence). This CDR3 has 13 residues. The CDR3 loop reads CATSKGTRETQYF. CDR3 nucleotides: TGTGCCACCAGCAAAGGGACCAGAGAGACCCAGTACTTC.

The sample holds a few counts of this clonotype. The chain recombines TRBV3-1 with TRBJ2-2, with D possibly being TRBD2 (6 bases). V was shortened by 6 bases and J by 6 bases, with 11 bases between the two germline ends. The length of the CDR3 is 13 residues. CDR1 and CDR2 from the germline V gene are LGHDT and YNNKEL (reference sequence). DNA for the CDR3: TGTGCCAGCAGACCCGGGACTCCCGGGGAGCTGTTTTTT. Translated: CASRPGTPGELFF.

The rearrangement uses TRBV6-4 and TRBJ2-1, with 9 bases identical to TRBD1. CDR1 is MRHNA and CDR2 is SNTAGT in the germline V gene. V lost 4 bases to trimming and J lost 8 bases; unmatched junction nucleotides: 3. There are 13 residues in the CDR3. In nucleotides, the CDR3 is TGTGCCAGCAGTGGACAGGGGGGGGATGAGCAGTTCTTC. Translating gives CASSGQGGDEQFF.

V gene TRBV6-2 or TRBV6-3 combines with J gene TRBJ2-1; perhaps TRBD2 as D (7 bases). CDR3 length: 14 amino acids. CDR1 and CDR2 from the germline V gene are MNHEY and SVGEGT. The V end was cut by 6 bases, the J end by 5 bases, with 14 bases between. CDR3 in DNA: TGTGCCAGCAGGGGGCGCGGGGGCAACAATGAGCAGTTCTTC. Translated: CASRGRGGNNEQFF.

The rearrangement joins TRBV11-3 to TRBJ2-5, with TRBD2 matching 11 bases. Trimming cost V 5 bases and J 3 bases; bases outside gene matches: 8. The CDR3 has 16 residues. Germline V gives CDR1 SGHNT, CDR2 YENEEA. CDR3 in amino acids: CASSPGLAGAKETQYF. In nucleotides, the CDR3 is TGTGCCAGCAGCCCCGGACTAGCGGGCGCTAAAGAGACCCAGTACTTC.

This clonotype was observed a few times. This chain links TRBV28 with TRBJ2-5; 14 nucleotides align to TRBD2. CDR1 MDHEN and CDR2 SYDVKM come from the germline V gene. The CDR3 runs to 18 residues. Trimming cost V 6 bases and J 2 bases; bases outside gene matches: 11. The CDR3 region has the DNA TGTGCCAGCAGCCCTCGACTAGCGGGAGGGCCTAGGCAAGAGACCCAGTACTTC. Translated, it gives CASSPRLAGGPRQETQYF.

The CDR3 here is CASRGSQGVDTEAFF. The CDR3 DNA sequence: TGTGCCAGCAGGGGGTCTCAGGGGGTGGACACTGAAGCTTTCTTT. The rearrangement links TRBV2 to TRBJ1-1; 7 nucleotides agree with TRBD1. CDR1 SNHLY and CDR2 FYNNEI come from the germline V gene. V shed 6 bases, J shed 3 bases, and the junction held 10 bases outside the gene matches. The CDR3 has 15 residues. Looking up the rest from reference TRBV2 and TRBJ1-1 gives the full variable domain: EPEVTQTPSHQVTQMGQEVILRCVPISNHLYFYWYRQILGQKVEFLVSFYNNEISEKSEIFDDQFSVERPDGSNFTLKIRSTKLEDSAMYFCASRGSQGVDTEAFFGQGTRLTVV.

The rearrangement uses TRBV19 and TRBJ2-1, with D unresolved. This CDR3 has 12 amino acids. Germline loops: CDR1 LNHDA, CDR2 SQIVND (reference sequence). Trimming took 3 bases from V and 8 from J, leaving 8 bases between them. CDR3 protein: CASSILGDEQFF. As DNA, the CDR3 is TGTGCCAGTAGTATTCTCGGCGATGAGCAGTTCTTC.

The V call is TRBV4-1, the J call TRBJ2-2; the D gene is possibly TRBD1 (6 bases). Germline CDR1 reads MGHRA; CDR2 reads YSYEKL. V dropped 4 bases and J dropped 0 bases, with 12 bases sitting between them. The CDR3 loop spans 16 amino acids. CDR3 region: CASSRTVSTNTGELFF. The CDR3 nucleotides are TGCGCCAGCAGCCGGACAGTTTCTACGAACACCGGGGAGCTGTTTTTT.